One T cell receptor (beta chain) is described in this entry. The antigen remains undetermined. This CDR3 region has 13 residues. Deletions cut 0 bases from V and 8 bases from J, with 10 bases between. Looked up from germline, CDR1 is MGHRA and CDR2 is YSYEKL. This sample is drawn from a study of CD8+CD57+ T cells in acquired aplastic anemia. Study at large: Sorted cells (CD4+ and CD8+) yielded DNA amounts that averaged roughly 3 ug. Healthy donors yielded some 11 million CD4+ cell reads on average. Study-wide results and caveats: A significant difference in CD8+ Simpson's diversity between patients and controls was not found.

Template material for TCR beta VDJ and CDR3 profiling consisted of genomic DNA. TCRdb used MiXCR to reprocess the reads, holding one entry per CDR3 protein. The sample yields about 190,000 distinct CDR3 sequences, less than 70% seen once. This receptor was obtained from a human donor in good health, serving as a control. Sequenced input: sorted CD4+, CD8+, or CD8+CD57+ T cells (not recorded which) from PBMCs. V gene TRBV4-1 combines with J gene TRBJ1-2; D ambiguous. As DNA, the CDR3 is TGCGCCAGCAGCCAAGAGGTAGGATCGGGCTACACCTTC. Translating it yields CASSQEVGSGYTF.